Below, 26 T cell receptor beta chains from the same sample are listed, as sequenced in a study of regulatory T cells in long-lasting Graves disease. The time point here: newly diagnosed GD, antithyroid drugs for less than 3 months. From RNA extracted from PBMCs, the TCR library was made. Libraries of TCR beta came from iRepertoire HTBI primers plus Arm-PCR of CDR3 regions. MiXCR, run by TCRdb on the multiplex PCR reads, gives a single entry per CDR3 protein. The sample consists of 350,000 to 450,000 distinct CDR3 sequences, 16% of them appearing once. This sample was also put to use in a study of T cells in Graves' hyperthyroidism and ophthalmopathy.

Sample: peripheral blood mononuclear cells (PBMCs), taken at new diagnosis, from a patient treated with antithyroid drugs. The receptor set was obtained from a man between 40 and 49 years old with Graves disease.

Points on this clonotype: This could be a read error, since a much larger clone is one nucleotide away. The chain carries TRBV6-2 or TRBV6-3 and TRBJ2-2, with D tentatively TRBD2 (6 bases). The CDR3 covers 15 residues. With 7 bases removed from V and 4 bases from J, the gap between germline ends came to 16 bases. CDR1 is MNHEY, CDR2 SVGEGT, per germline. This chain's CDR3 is CASKLAEGGTGELFF. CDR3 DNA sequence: TGTGCCAGCAAATTAGCGGAGGGAGGCACCGGGGAGCTGTTTTTT.

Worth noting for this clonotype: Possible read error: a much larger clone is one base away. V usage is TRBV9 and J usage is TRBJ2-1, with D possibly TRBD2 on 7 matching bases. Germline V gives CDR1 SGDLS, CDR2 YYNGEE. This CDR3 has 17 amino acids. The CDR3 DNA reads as TGTGCCAGCAGCCCCCGTGTGATGGGGGGGCCAACGAATGAGCAGTCCTTC. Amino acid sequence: CASSPRVMGGPTNEQSF.

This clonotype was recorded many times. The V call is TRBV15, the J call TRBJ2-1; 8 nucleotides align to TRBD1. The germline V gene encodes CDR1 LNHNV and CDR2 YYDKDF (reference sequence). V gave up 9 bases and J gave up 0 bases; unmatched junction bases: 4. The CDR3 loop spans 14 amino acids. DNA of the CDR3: TGTGCCACAGGACAGGGAAGCTCCTACAATGAGCAGTTCTTC. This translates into CATGQGSSYNEQFF.

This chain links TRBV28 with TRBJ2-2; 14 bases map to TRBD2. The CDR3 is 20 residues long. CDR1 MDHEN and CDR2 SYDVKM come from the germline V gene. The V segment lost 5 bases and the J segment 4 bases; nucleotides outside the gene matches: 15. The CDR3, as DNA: TGTGCCAGCAGTAGAGAGGGCCACAGGGGACTAGCGGGGGTCACCGGGGAGCTGTTTTTT. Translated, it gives CASSREGHRGLAGVTGELFF.

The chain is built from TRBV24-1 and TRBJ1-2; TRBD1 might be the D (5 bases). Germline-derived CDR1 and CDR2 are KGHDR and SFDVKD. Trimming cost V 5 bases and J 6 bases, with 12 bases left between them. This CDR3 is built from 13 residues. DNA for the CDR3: TGTGCCACCAGTGCGAATGGGACGGATGGCTACACCTTC. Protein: CATSANGTDGYTF.

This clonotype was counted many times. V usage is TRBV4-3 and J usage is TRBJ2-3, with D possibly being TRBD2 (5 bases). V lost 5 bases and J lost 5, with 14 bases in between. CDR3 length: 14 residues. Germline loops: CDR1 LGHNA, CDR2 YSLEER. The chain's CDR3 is CASSAGMSVDTQYF. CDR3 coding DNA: TGCGCCAGCAGCGCCGGGATGAGCGTAGATACGCAGTATTTT.

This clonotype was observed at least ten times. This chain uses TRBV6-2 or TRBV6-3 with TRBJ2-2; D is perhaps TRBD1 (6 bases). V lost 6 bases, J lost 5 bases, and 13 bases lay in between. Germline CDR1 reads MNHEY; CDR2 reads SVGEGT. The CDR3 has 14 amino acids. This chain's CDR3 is CASREADRTGELFF. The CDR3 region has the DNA TGTGCCAGCAGAGAAGCGGACAGAACCGGGGAGCTGTTTTTT.

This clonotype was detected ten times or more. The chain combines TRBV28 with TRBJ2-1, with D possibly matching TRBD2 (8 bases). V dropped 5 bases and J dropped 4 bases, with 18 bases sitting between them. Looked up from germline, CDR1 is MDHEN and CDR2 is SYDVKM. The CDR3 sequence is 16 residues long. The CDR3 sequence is CASSPGRGLSYNEQFF. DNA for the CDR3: TGTGCCAGCAGTCCCGGGAGGGGGCTGAGTTACAATGAGCAGTTCTTC.

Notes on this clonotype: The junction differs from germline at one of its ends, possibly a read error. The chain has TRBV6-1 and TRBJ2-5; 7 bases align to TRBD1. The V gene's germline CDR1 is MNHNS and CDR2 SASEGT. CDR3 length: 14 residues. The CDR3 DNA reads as TGTGTCAGCAACCGAAGGGGGCACCAAGAGACCCAGTACTTC. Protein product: CVSNRRGHQETQYF.

CDR3 amino acids: CASSTGLWTSGANVLTF. As DNA, the CDR3 is TGTGCCAGCAGCACAGGGTTGTGGACGTCTGGGGCCAACGTCCTGACTTTC. This sequence joins TRBV7-9 and TRBJ2-6; weak D call: TRBD1 (6 bases). The CDR3 length is 17 residues. Trimming left V 5 bases short and J 1 base short, with 15 bases between. CDR1 and CDR2 (germline): SEHNR, FQNEAQ (reference sequence).

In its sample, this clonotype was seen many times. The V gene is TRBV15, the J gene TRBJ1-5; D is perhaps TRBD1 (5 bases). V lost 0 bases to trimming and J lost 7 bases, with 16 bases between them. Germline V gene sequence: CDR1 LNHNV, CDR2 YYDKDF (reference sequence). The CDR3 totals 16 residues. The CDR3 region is CATSRDPGPGGQPQHF. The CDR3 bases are TGTGCCACCAGCAGAGACCCGGGACCCGGTGGGCAGCCCCAGCATTTT.

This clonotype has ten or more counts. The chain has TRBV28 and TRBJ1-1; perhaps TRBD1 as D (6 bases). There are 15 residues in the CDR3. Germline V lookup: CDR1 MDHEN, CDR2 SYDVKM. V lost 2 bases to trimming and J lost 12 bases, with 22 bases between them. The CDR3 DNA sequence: TGTGCCAGCAGTTTAACTAGTGCAGGGGATATTAGGACTTTCTTT. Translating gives CASSLTSAGDIRTFF.

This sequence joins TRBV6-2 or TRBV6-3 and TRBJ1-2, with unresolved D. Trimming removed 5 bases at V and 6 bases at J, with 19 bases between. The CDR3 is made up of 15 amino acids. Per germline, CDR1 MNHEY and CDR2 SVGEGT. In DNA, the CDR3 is TGTGCCAGCAGTGAAGACTTAGACGGATTCAATGGCTACACCTTC. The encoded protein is CASSEDLDGFNGYTF.

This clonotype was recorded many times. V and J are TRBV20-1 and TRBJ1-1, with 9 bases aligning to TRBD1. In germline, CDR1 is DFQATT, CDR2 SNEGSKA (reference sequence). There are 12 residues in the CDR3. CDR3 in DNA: TGCAGGCGAGGGACAGGGCCCACTGAAGCTTTCTTT. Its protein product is CRRGTGPTEAFF.

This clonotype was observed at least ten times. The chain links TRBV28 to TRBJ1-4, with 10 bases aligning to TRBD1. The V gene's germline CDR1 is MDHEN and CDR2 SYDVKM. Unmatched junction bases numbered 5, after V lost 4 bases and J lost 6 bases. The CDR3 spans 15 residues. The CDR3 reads CASSSPGTGDEKLFF. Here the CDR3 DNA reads TGTGCCAGCAGTTCGCCCGGGACAGGGGATGAAAAACTGTTTTTT.

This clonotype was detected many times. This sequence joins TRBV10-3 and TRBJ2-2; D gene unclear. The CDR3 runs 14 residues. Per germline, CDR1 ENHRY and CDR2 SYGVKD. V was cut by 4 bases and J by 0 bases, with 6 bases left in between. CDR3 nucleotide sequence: TGTGCCATCAGTGGGGCAACGAACACCGGGGAGCTGTTTTTT. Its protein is CAISGATNTGELFF.

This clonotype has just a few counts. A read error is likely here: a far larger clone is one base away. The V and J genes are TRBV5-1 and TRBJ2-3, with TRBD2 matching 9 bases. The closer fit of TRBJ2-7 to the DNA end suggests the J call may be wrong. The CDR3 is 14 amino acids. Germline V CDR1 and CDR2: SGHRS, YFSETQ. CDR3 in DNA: TGCGCCAGCAGCCACACGGGACTAGCTTATGGGCAGTACTTC. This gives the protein CASSHTGLAYGQYF.

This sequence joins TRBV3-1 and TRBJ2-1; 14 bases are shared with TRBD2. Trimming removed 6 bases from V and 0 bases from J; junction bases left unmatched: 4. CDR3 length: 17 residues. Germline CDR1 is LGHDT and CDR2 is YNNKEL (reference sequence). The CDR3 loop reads CASSRLAGGFSYNEQFF. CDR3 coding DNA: TGTGCCAGCAGTCGACTAGCGGGGGGGTTCTCCTACAATGAGCAGTTCTTC.

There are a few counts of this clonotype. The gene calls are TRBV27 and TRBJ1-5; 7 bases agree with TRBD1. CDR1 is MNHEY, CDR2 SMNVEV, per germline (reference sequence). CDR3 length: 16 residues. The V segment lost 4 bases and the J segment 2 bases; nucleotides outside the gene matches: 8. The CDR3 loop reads CASSSVGDRGNQPQHF. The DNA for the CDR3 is TGTGCCAGCAGTTCGGTTGGGGACAGAGGCAATCAGCCCCAGCATTTT.

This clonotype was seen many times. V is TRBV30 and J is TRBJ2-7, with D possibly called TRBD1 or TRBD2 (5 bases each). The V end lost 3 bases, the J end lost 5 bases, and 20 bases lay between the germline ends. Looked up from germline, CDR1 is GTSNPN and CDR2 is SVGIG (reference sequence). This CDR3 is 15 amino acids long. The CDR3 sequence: CAWRPRWGRGHEQYF. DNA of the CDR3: TGTGCCTGGAGGCCTAGGTGGGGGAGAGGACACGAGCAGTACTTC.

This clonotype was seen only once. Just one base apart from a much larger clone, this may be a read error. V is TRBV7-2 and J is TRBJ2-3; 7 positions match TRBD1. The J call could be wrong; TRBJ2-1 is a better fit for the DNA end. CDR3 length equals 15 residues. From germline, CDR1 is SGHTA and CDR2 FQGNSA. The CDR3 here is CASSLAETGHYEQFF. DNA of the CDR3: TGTGCCAGCAGCTTAGCGGAGACAGGGCATTACGAGCAGTTCTTC.

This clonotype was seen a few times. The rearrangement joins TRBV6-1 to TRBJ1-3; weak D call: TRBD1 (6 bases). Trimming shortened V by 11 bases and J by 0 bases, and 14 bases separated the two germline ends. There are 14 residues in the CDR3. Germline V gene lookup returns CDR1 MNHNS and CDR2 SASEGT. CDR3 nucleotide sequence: TGTGCCCGCTTGGACAGAGCCTCTGGAAACACCATATATTTT. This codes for CARLDRASGNTIYF.

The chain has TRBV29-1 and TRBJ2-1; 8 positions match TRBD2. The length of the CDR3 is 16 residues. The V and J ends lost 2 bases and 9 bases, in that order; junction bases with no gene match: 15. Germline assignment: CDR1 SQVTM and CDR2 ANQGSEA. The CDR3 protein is CSVELAPRGGVPEQFF. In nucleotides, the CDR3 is TGCAGCGTTGAATTGGCCCCTCGGGGGGGTGTACCTGAGCAGTTCTTC.

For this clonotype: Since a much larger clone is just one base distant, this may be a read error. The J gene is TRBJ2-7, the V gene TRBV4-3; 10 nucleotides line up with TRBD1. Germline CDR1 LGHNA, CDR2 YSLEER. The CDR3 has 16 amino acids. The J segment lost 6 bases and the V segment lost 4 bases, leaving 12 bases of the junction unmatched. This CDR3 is CASSRAPGQGTVEQYF. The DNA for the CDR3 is TGCGCCAGCAGCCGCGCCCCGGGACAGGGGACGGTCGAGCAGTACTTC.

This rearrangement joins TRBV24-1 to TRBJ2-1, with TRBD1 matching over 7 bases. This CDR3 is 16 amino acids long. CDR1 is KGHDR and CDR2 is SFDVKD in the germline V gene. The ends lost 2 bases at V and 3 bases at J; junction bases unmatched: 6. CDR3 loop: CATSDSGQAIYNEQFF. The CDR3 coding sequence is TGTGCCACCAGTGATTCAGGACAGGCAATCTACAATGAGCAGTTCTTC.

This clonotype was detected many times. Here the CDR3 reads CASSAQQGNTIYF. CDR3 nucleotide sequence: TGTGCCAGCAGCGCCCAACAGGGAAACACCATATATTTT. V usage is TRBV7-8 and J usage is TRBJ1-3; unclear D gene. Germline V gene lookup returns CDR1 SGHVS and CDR2 FQNEAQ. V was shortened by 5 bases and J by 4 bases, with 9 bases between the two germline ends. The CDR3 length is 13 residues.